Below, 22 T cell receptor beta chains from the same sample are listed, as sequenced in a study of tumor-infiltrating lymphocytes in localized non-small cell lung cancer. TCRdb's copy holds only in-frame clones and misses some; the assay was immunoSEQ multiplex PCR. In the table there are 13,000 to 15,000 clones, less than 75% of which are singletons. Sequenced sample: uninvolved lung tissue not adjacent to the tumor. The source of these receptors is a human donor with non-small cell lung cancer.

V and J are TRBV5-4 and TRBJ2-4; D is perhaps TRBD1 or TRBD2 (5 bases each). V dropped 1 base and J dropped 6 bases, with 20 bases sitting between them. The germline gives CDR1 SGHNT, CDR2 YYREEE (reference sequence). This CDR3 is built from 17 residues. CDR3 residues: CASSLPPLAGSVNIQYF. CDR3 coding DNA: TGTGCCAGCAGCTTGCCCCCCCTAGCAGGGTCGGTAAACATTCAGTACTTC.

The genes are TRBV9 and TRBJ2-2, with D uncertain. Trimming cost V 2 bases and J 2 bases, with 7 bases left between them. This CDR3 comprises 14 residues. Germline V gene data show CDR1 as SGDLS and CDR2 as YYNGEE. This CDR3 is CASSVQGNTGELFF. CDR3 DNA: TGTGCCAGCAGCGTCCAAGGAAACACCGGGGAGCTGTTTTTT.

The chain combines TRBV13 with TRBJ2-1; no clear D. Germline loops: CDR1 PRHDT, CDR2 FYEKMQ (reference sequence). The CDR3 extends over 15 amino acids. V lost 2 bases and J lost 8, with 16 bases in between. The CDR3 reads CASSLKALRSDEQFF. In nucleotides, the CDR3 is TGTGCCAGCAGCTTAAAAGCGTTAAGGAGTGATGAGCAGTTCTTC. Full variable domain (remainder filled in from reference TRBV13 and TRBJ2-1): AAGVIQSPRHLIKEKRETATLKCYPIPRHDTVYWYQQGPGQDPQFLISFYEKMQSDKGSIPDRFSAQQFSDYHSELNMSSLELGDSALYFCASSLKALRSDEQFFGPGTRLTVL.

The genes are TRBV13 and TRBJ2-3; D gene uncertain. V was shortened by 1 base and J by 3 bases, with 2 bases between the two germline ends. This CDR3 has 12 residues. Germline V gene data show CDR1 as PRHDT and CDR2 as FYEKMQ (reference sequence). The chain's CDR3 is CASSLVTDTQYF. In DNA, the CDR3 is TGTGCCAGCAGCTTAGTGACAGATACGCAGTATTTT.

The J gene is TRBJ1-2, the V gene TRBV30; 7 bases are a match to TRBD1. J was trimmed by 4 bases and V by 3 bases; bases with no gene match: 8. The CDR3 is 14 amino acids. Germline CDR1 is GTSNPN and CDR2 is SVGIG (reference sequence). The CDR3 sequence: CAWSTGTDPYGYTF. The CDR3, as DNA: TGTGCCTGGAGCACCGGGACAGACCCCTATGGCTACACCTTC.

The V call is TRBV6-5, the J call TRBJ1-2; D unclear. V shed 10 bases and J shed 4 bases, with 10 bases lying between them. The germline gives CDR1 MNHEY, CDR2 SVGAGI. The length of the CDR3 is 11 residues. The CDR3 DNA reads as TGTGCCACCCAGGCAGCCTATGGCTACACCTTC. Translation gives CATQAAYGYTF.

The J gene is TRBJ1-3, the V gene TRBV7-9; no clear D gene. The V end was cut by 5 bases, the J end by 7 bases, with 6 bases between. Germline assignment: CDR1 SEHNR and CDR2 FQNEAQ (reference sequence). The CDR3 covers 11 residues. The CDR3 coding sequence is TGTGCCAGCAGCCGGGTGAACACCATATATTTT. Translating it yields CASSRVNTIYF. Drawing the rest from reference TRBV7-9 and TRBJ1-3, the complete variable domain is DTGVSQNPRHKITKRGQNVTFRCDPISEHNRLYWYRQTLGQGPEFLTYFQNEAQLEKSRLLSDRFSAERPKGSFSTLEIQRTEQGDSAMYLCASSRVNTIYFGEGSWLTVV.

The CDR3 reads CAWRQKGSTGGVGYTF. CDR3 DNA: TGTGCCTGGAGGCAGAAGGGCTCGACAGGGGGAGTCGGCTACACCTTC. The chain is built from TRBV30 and TRBJ1-2; 9 nucleotides agree with TRBD1. Germline V lookup: CDR1 GTSNPN, CDR2 SVGIG (reference sequence). After removal of 3 bases from V and 8 bases from J, the junction contained 16 bases not matched to a gene. CDR3 length: 16 amino acids. Full variable domain (remainder filled in from reference TRBV30 and TRBJ1-2): SQTIHQWPATLVQPVGSPLSLECTVEGTSNPNLYWYRQAAGRGLQLLFYSVGIGQISSEVPQNLSASRPQDRQFILSSKKLLLSDSGFYLCAWRQKGSTGGVGYTFGSGTRLTVV.

This clone was seen more than once but under ten times. V is TRBV4-3 and J is TRBJ2-7; D is possibly TRBD2 (6 bases). This CDR3 contains 15 residues. Trimming took off 0 bases at V and 4 bases at J, with 13 bases between the two ends. CDR1 is LGHNA, CDR2 YSLEER, per germline. The CDR3 DNA sequence: TGCGCCAGCAGCCAAGATGAGGAGGGCCCTTACGAGCAGTACTTC. Amino acid sequence: CASSQDEEGPYEQYF.

The rearrangement joins TRBV6-5 to TRBJ2-2; D remains ambiguous. The germline gives CDR1 MNHEY, CDR2 SVGAGI. The CDR3 runs to 15 residues. Between the trimmed V and J ends, which lost 2 bases and 4 bases, there was a span of 11 bases. The CDR3 sequence: CASSYRERGTGELFF. The CDR3 nucleotides read TGTGCCAGCAGTTACAGGGAAAGAGGCACCGGGGAGCTGTTTTTT.

The chain recombines TRBV2 with TRBJ1-1; tentatively, D is TRBD1 (6 bases). CDR1 is SNHLY, CDR2 FYNNEI, per germline. The CDR3 is 15 residues long. V was pared by 5 bases and J by 5 bases, with 18 bases between. CDR3 loop: CASSPEGRGWTEAFF. The CDR3 DNA reads as TGTGCCAGCAGTCCAGAGGGCAGGGGCTGGACTGAAGCTTTCTTT.

The chain employs TRBV4-1 and TRBJ2-2; 7 bases line up with TRBD2. Per germline, CDR1 MGHRA and CDR2 YSYEKL. Trimming took 0 bases from V and 5 from J; bases not matched to a gene: 9. The CDR3 runs 17 residues. The CDR3 coding sequence is TGCGCCAGCAGCCAAGACATCGGAGCGGGGAGTACCGGGGAGCTGTTTTTT. Translating it yields CASSQDIGAGSTGELFF.

The chain couples TRBV4-1 to TRBJ1-4; possible D gene TRBD1, 5 bases. The CDR3 covers 16 residues. V was shortened by 2 bases and J by 2 bases, with 12 bases between the two germline ends. Germline CDR1 and CDR2: MGHRA and YSYEKL. Written as DNA, the CDR3 is TGCGCCAGCAGCCAACCCCCACGGGGGACTAATGAAAAACTGTTTTTT. It specifies CASSQPPRGTNEKLFF.

The rearrangement joins TRBV29-1 to TRBJ1-4; the D gene is possibly TRBD1 (6 bases). The germline gives CDR1 SQVTM, CDR2 ANQGSEA. The CDR3 sequence is 14 residues long. Trimming cost V 7 bases and J 5 bases, with 17 bases left between them. The CDR3 DNA reads as TGCAGCGCTGACACCGGGACACGAAATGAAAAACTGTTTTTT. This translates into CSADTGTRNEKLFF.

J is TRBJ2-2 and V is TRBV7-8; D might be TRBD1 (5 bases). Looked up from germline, CDR1 is SGHVS and CDR2 is FQNEAQ. Between the trimmed V and J ends, which lost 3 bases and 6 bases, there was a span of 14 bases. The CDR3 spans 15 residues. This CDR3 reads CASSFTQGWAGELFF. In DNA, the CDR3 is TGTGCCAGCAGCTTTACCCAGGGCTGGGCCGGGGAGCTGTTTTTT. The full variable domain, in which reference TRBV7-8 and TRBJ2-2 provide the parts outside the CDR3, is GAGVSQSPRYKVAKRGQDVALRCDPISGHVSLFWYQQALGQGPEFLTYFQNEAQLDKSGLPSDRFFAERPEGSVSTLKIQRTQQEDSAVYLCASSFTQGWAGELFFGEGSRLTVL.

The V and J genes are TRBV27 and TRBJ2-1; D is ambiguous. V shed 5 bases and J shed 6 bases, with 14 bases lying between them. The CDR3 has 14 residues. CDR1 and CDR2 (germline): MNHEY, SMNVEV (reference sequence). CDR3 nucleotide sequence: TGTGCCAGCAGTCCGGGTTCACTCGGCAATGAGCAGTTCTTC. This sequence encodes CASSPGSLGNEQFF.

The chain couples TRBV6-1 to TRBJ1-3, with no clear D. Trimming left V 8 bases short and J 0 bases short, with 5 bases between. CDR3 size: 12 residues. Germline V gives CDR1 MNHNS, CDR2 SASEGT. This chain's CDR3 is CASLYSGNTIYF. The CDR3 DNA sequence: TGTGCCAGCTTGTACTCTGGAAACACCATATATTTT.

The chain recombines TRBV6-1 with TRBJ1-2; D possibly corresponds to TRBD1 (6 bases). The CDR3 totals 13 residues. The V end was cut by 4 bases, the J end by 1 base, with 7 bases between. Germline lookup yields CDR1 MNHNS and CDR2 SASEGT. The CDR3 nucleotides are TGTGCCAGCAGTGTGGACAGTAACTATGGCTACACCTTC. It codes for CASSVDSNYGYTF.

The chain joins TRBV6-5 to TRBJ2-1; 7 bases match TRBD2. The CDR3 is 14 residues long. V trimming: 10 bases; J trimming: 0 bases; junction bases outside the gene matches: 6. From germline, CDR1 is MNHEY and CDR2 SVGAGI. CDR3 coding DNA: TGTGCCACGGGGGGAGAGAGCTCCTACAATGAGCAGTTCTTC. This codes for CATGGESSYNEQFF.

Points on this clone: Mismatch with germline at one junction end may stem from a read error. This chain connects TRBV7-7 to TRBJ2-5; a possible D gene is TRBD1 (7 bases). This CDR3 has 14 residues. The germline CDR1 and CDR2 sequences are SSHAT and FNYEAQ (reference sequence). The chain's CDR3 is CASSRDSGQETQYF. The CDR3 DNA reads as TGTGCTAGCAGCAGGGACAGCGGGCAAGAGACCCAGTACTTC.

The chain couples TRBV9 to TRBJ2-3; perhaps D is TRBD1 or TRBD2 (5 bases each). This CDR3 is built from 16 residues. From germline, CDR1 is SGDLS and CDR2 YYNGEE. V shed 0 bases and J shed 0 bases, with 11 bases lying between them. The DNA for the CDR3 is TGTGCCAGCAGCGTAGAATCGGGGCATAGCACAGATACGCAGTATTTT. Translated, it gives CASSVESGHSTDTQYF.

The chain uses TRBV6-4 and TRBJ1-1, with D hard to call. The CDR3 loop spans 13 amino acids. In germline, CDR1 is MRHNA, CDR2 SNTAGT. The V end lost 6 bases, the J end lost 1 base, and 9 bases lay between the germline ends. The CDR3: CASRRTENTEAFF. The CDR3 coding sequence is TGTGCCAGCAGGAGGACGGAGAACACTGAAGCTTTCTTT.